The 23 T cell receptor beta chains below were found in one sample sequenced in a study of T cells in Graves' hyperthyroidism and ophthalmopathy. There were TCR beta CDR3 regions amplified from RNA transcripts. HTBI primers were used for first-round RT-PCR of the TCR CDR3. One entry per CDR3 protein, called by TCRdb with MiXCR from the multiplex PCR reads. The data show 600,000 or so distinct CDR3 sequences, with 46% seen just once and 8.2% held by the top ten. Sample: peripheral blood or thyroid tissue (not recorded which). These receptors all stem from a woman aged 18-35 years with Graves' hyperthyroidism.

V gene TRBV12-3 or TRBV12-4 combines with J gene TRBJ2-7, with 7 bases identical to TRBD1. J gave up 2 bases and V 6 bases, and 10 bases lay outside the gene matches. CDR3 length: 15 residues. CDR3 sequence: CASSNGQDTTYEQYF. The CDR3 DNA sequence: TGTGCCAGCAGCAACGGACAGGACACGACCTACGAGCAGTACTTC.

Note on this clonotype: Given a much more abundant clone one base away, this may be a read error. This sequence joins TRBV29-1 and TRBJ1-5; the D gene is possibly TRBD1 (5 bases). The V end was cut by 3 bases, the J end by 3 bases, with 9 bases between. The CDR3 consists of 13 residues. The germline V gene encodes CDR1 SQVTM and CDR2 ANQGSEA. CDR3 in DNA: TGCAGCGTTGAGGAAGGGGTCAATCAGCCCCAGCATTTT. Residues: CSVEEGVNQPQHF.

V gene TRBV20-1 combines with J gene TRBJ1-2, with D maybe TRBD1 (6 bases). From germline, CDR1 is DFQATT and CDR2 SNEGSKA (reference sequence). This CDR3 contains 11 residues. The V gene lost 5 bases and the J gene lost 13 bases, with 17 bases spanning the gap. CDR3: CSAYTGSSCTF. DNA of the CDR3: TGCAGTGCTTACACAGGGAGCTCATGCACCTTC.

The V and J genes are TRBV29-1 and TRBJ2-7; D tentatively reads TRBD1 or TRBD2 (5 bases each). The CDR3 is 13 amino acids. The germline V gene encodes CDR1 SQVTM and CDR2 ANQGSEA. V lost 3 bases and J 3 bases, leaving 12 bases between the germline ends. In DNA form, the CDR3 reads TGCAGCGTTGATGGGGCAGGGAGCTACGAGCAGTACTTC. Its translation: CSVDGAGSYEQYF.

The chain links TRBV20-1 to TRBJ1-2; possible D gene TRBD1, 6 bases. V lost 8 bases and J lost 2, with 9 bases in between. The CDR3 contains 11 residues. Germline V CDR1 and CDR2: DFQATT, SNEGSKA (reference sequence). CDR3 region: CSPRGNYGYTF. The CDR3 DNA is TGCAGTCCCAGGGGCAACTATGGCTACACCTTC.

CDR3 region: CSAAGTHNQPQHF. CDR3 sequence (DNA): TGCAGCGCCGCGGGGACACACAATCAGCCCCAGCATTTT. J is TRBJ1-5 and V is TRBV29-1; maybe TRBD1 (6 bases). The CDR3 spans 13 residues. CDR1 SQVTM and CDR2 ANQGSEA come from the germline V gene. Trimming took off 7 bases at V and 3 bases at J, with 13 bases between the two ends.

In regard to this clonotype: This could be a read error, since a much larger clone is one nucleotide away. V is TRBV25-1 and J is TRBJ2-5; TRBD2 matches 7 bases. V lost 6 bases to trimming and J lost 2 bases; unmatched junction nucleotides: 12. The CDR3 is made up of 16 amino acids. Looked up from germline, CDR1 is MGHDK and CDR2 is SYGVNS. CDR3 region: CASREGRGGYQETQYF. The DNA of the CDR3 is TGTGCCAGCAGGGAGGGGAGGGGAGGTTATCAAGAGACCCAGTACTTC.

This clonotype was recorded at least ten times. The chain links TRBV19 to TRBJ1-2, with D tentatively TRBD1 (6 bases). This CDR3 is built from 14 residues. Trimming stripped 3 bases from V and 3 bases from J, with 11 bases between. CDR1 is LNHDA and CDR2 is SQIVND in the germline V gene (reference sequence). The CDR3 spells CASSIGRGDYGYTF. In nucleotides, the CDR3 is TGTGCCAGTAGTATCGGCAGGGGAGACTATGGCTACACCTTC.

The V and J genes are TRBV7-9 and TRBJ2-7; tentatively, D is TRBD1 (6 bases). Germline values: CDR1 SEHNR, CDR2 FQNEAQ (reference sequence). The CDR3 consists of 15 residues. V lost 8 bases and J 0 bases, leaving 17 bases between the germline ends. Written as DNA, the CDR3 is TGTGCCAGCCTTCTGGACAGAACCAGCTCCTACGAGCAGTACTTC. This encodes CASLLDRTSSYEQYF.

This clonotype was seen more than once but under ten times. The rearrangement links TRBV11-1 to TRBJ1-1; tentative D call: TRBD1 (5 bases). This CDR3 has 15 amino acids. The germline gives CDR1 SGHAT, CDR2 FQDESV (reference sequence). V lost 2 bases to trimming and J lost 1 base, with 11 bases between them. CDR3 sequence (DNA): TGTGCCAGCAGCTTATTTAGGGGTCAGAACACTGAAGCTTTCTTT. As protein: CASSLFRGQNTEAFF.

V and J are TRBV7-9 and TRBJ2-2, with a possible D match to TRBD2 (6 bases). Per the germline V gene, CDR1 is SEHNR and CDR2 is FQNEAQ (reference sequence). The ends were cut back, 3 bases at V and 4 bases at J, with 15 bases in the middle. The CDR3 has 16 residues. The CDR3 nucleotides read TGTGCCAGCAGCTTGCCCCTAGCGTCGTCCACCGGGGAGCTGTTTTTT. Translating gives CASSLPLASSTGELFF.

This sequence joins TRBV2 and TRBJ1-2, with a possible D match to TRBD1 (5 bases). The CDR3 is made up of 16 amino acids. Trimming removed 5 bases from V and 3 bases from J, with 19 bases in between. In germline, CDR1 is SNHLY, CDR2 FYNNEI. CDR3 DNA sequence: TGTGCCAGCAGTTCCCGACGGGGGGGAGGGGACTATGGCTACACCTTC. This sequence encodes CASSSRRGGGDYGYTF.

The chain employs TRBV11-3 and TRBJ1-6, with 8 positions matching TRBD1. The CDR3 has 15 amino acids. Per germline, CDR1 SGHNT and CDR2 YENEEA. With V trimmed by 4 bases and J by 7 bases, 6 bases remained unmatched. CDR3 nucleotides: TGTGCCAGCAGCTCGCAGGGGGCGCAGAATTCACCCCTCCACTTT. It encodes CASSSQGAQNSPLHF.

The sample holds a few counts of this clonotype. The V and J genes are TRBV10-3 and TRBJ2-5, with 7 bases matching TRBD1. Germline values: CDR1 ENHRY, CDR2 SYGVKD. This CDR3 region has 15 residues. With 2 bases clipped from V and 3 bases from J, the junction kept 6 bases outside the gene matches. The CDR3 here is CAISEKGAEKETQYF. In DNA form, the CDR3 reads TGTGCCATCAGTGAGAAGGGGGCGGAAAAAGAGACCCAGTACTTC.

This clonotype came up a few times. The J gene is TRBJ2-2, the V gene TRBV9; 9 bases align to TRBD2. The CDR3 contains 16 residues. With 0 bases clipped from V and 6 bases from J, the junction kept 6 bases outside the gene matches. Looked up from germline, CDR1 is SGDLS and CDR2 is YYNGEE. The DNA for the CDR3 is TGTGCCAGCAGCGTAGTTCCTAGCGGGGTCGCCGGGGAGCTGTTTTTT. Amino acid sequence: CASSVVPSGVAGELFF.

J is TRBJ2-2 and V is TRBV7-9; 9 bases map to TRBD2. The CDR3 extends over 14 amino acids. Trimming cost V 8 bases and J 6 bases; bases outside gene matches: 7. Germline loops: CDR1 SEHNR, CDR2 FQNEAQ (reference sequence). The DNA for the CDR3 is TGTGCCAGCCTCTCCGGGACTAGCCCCGGGGAGCTGTTTTTT. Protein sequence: CASLSGTSPGELFF. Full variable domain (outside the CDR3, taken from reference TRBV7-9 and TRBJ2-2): DTGVSQNPRHKITKRGQNVTFRCDPISEHNRLYWYRQTLGQGPEFLTYFQNEAQLEKSRLLSDRFSAERPKGSFSTLEIQRTEQGDSAMYLCASLSGTSPGELFFGEGSRLTVL.

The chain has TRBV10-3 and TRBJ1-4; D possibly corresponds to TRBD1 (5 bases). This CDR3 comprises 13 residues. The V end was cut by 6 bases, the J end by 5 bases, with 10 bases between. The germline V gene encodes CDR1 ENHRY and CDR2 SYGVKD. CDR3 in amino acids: CAISPGGNEKLFF. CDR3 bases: TGTGCCATCAGCCCGGGGGGAAATGAAAAACTGTTTTTT.

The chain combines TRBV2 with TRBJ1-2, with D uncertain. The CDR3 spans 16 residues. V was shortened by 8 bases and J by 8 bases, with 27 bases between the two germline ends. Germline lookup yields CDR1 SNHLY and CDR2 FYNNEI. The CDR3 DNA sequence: TGTGCCAGCTCCGACGGCCCGGGCAGGCCGCTTAGGGGCTACACCTTC. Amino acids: CASSDGPGRPLRGYTF.

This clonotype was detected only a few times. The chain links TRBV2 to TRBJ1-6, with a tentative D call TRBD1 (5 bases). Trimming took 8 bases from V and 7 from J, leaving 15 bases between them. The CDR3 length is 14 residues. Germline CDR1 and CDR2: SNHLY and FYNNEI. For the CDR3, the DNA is TGTGCCAGCCAGAGGGGTACCCAGAATTCACCCCTCCACTTT. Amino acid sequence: CASQRGTQNSPLHF.

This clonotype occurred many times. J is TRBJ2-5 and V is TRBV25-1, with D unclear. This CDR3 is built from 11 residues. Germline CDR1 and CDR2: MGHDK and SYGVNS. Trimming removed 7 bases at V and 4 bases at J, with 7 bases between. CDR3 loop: CASTDRETQYF. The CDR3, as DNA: TGTGCCAGCACTGACCGAGAGACCCAGTACTTC. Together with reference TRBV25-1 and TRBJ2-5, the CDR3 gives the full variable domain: EADIYQTPRYLVIGTGKKITLECSQTMGHDKMYWYQQDPGMELHLIHYSYGVNSTEKGDLSSESTVSRIRTEHFPLTLESARPSHTSQYLCASTDRETQYFGPGTRLLVL.

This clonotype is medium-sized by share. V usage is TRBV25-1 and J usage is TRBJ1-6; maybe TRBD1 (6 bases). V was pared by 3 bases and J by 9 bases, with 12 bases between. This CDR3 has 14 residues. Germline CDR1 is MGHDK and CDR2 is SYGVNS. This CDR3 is CASSENRESSPLHF. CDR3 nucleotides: TGTGCCAGCAGTGAGAACAGGGAGAGTTCACCCCTCCACTTT.

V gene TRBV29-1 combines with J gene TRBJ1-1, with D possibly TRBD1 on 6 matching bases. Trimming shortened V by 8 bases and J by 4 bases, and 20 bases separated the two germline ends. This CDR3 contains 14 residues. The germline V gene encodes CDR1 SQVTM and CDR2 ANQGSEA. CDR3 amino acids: CSPPQGRASTEAFF. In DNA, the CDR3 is TGCAGCCCCCCGCAGGGGAGGGCGAGCACTGAAGCTTTCTTT.

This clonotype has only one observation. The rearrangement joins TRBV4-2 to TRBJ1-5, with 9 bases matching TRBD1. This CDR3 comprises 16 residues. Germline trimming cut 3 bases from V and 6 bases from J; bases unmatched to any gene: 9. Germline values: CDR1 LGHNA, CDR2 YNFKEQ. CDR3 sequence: CASSQVGTGRSQPQHF. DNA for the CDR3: TGTGCCAGCAGCCAGGTCGGGACAGGGAGAAGTCAGCCCCAGCATTTT.